These 5 T cell receptor beta chains originate from one sample sequenced in a study of shared clonotypes between healthy human individuals. Profiled with immunoSEQ multiplex PCR; TCRdb holds only in-frame clones, not every one. Counted here are 90,000 to 100,000 clones, 40% to 55% occurring once; the ten biggest clones make up about 15%. The sequenced sample consisted of PBMCs. All receptors derive from a woman between 40 and 50 years old in good health. Some clones in this sample may be carry-over from other donors' samples.

This clone was found a few times. The rearrangement joins TRBV9 to TRBJ2-5; TRBD2 matches at 11 bases. Looked up from germline, CDR1 is SGDLS and CDR2 is YYNGEE. Trimming took 0 bases from V and 2 from J; bases not matched to a gene: 12. The CDR3 extends over 19 amino acids. CDR3 loop: CASSVAPRISGRAQETQYF. CDR3 in DNA: TGTGCCAGCAGCGTAGCTCCCAGGATTAGCGGGAGGGCTCAAGAGACCCAGTACTTC.

This clone was detected ten times or more. V usage is TRBV6-5 and J usage is TRBJ1-5; TRBD1 aligns across 9 bases. From germline, CDR1 is MNHEY and CDR2 SVGAGI. The ends lost 6 bases at V and 6 bases at J; junction bases unmatched: 3. The CDR3 contains 13 residues. CDR3 in DNA: TGTGCCAGCAGCTGGGACAGGGTTCAGCCCCAGCATTTT. Its translation is CASSWDRVQPQHF.

On this clone itself: Given a far larger clone just one base away, this is likely a sequencing read error. This sample also contains other DNA sequences that code for the same CDR3. V usage is TRBV19 and J usage is TRBJ2-7, with 7 bases identical to TRBD1. The CDR3 spans 15 residues. V was clipped by 9 bases and J by 0 bases; unmatched bases: 11. CDR1 and CDR2 from the germline V gene are LNHDA and SQIVND (reference sequence). This CDR3 reads CASSGIGTASYEQYF. In DNA, the CDR3 is TGTGCCAGCAGTGGTATCGGGACAGCCTCCTACGAGCAGTACTTC.

Details on this clone: A far larger clone is off by one base, so a read error is likely. The chain uses TRBV30 and TRBJ1-2; weak D call: TRBD1 (5 bases). The V gene's germline CDR1 is GTSNPN and CDR2 SVGIG (reference sequence). The CDR3 contains 19 residues. V lost 1 base, J lost 3 bases, and 27 bases lay in between. CDR3 sequence reads: CAWSGTMFYGRQGDYGYTF. In DNA, the CDR3 is TGTGCCTGGAGTGGAACAATGTTTTACGGACGCCAAGGGGACTATGGCTACACCTTC. Variable domain in full (rest from reference TRBV30 and TRBJ1-2): SQTIHQWPATLVQPVGSPLSLECTVEGTSNPNLYWYRQAAGRGLQLLFYSVGIGQISSEVPQNLSASRPQDRQFILSSKKLLLSDSGFYLCAWSGTMFYGRQGDYGYTFGSGTRLTVV.

This clone has only a few counts. The chain uses TRBV10-3 and TRBJ1-1, with a weak D call TRBD1 (6 bases). CDR3 size: 14 residues. Per germline, CDR1 ENHRY and CDR2 SYGVKD. V was trimmed by 4 bases and J by 1 base, leaving 10 bases between them. CDR3 amino acids: CAISGGGSNTEAFF. In nucleotides, the CDR3 is TGTGCCATCAGTGGGGGGGGCTCGAACACTGAAGCTTTCTTT.